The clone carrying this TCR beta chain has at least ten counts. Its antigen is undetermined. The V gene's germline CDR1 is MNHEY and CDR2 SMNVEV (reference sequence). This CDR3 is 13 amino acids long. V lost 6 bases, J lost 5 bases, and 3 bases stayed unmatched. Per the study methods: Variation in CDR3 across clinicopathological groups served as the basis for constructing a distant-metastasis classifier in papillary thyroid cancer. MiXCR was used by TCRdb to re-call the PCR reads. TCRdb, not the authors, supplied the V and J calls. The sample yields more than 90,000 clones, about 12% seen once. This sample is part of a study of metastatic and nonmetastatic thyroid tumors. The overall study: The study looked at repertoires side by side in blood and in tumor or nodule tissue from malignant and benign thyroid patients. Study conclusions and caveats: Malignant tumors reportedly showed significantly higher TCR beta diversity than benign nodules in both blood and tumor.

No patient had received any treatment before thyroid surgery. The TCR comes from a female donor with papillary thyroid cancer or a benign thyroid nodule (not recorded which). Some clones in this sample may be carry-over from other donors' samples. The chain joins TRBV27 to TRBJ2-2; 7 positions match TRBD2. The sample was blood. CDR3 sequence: CASRGGRTGELFF. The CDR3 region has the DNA TGTGCCAGCAGGGGAGGGAGGACCGGGGAGCTGTTTTTT.